Sequencing of this T cell receptor (beta chain) was carried out in a study of T cell responses to AZD1222 COVID-19 vaccine. V was shortened by 6 bases and J by 3 bases, with 12 bases between the two germline ends. The germline gives CDR1 MDHEN, CDR2 SYDVKM. This CDR3 is built from 13 residues. Sequenced by immunoSEQ multiplex PCR; TCRdb stores in-frame clones only, minus some. Of about 120,000 clones listed, 80% to 90% are singletons. The material sequenced was peripheral blood, taken on day 0 of AZD1222 vaccination. The TCR comes from an adult in good health. The gene calls are TRBV28 and TRBJ2-7; D not resolved. The CDR3 coding sequence is TGTGCCAGCAGCCGGTTCTTTAGCTACGAGCAGTACTTC. Translated, it gives CASSRFFSYEQYF.